This is a list of T cell receptor beta chains from one sample in a study of human thymus T cells. Assay: immunoSEQ multiplex PCR; the TCRdb copy retains only in-frame clones and omits some. Of tens of thousands of clones in the sample, around 95% were seen once. Sample: thymus tissue. These receptors all stem from a girl under three years old with a congenital heart defect but otherwise immunologically healthy. Both conserved end residues are part of each CDR3. D genes are given only for firm matches. Some rows have no size entry. The others give once, few or many, or a class for an expanded clone.

J,size,V,D,CDR3,DNA
TRBJ2-1,.,TRBV4-2,.,CASSPPSGKGAPVHNEQFF,TGTGCCAGCAGCCCGCCGTCCGGCAAAGGGGCCCCCGTACACAATGAGCAGTTCTTC
TRBJ2-7,.,TRBV5-5,.,CASSLAGPHEQYF,TGTGCCAGCAGCTTGGCGGGTCCCCACGAGCAGTACTTC
TRBJ2-7,.,TRBV28,.,CASSQDRYREQYF,TGTGCCAGCAGTCAAGACAGATACCGTGAGCAGTACTTC
TRBJ1-2,.,TRBV7-9,.,CASSLVVVGVPYGYTF,TGTGCCAGCAGCTTAGTTGTCGTGGGAGTCCCCTATGGCTACACCTTC
TRBJ2-3,.,TRBV4-1,.,CASSQATSWPTQYF,TGCGCCAGCAGCCAAGCCACGTCCTGGCCTACGCAGTATTTT
TRBJ2-7,.,TRBV5-1,.,CASSLTEVGSKDEQYF,TGCGCCAGCAGCTTGACTGAGGTCGGGAGCAAGGACGAGCAGTACTTC
TRBJ1-2,few,TRBV5-6,.,CASSYPGDGGYTF,TGTGCCAGCAGCTACCCCGGGGACGGGGGCTACACCTTC
TRBJ1-5,.,TRBV19,TRBD1,CASSLDRGSQPQHF,TGTGCCAGTAGTTTGGACAGGGGATCTCAGCCCCAGCATTTT
TRBJ2-3,.,TRBV9,TRBD2,CASSVGLAGESTDTQYF,TGTGCCAGCAGCGTGGGACTAGCGGGAGAAAGCACAGATACGCAGTATTTT
TRBJ2-7,.,TRBV6-1,.,CASSELTGLGGGSSYEQYF,TGTGCCAGCAGTGAACTAACAGGGCTTGGGGGCGGCAGCTCCTACGAGCAGTACTTC
TRBJ1-2,few,TRBV11-2,.,CASSSVHKTIYGYTF,TGTGCCAGCAGCTCAGTCCACAAAACCATTTATGGCTACACCTTC
TRBJ2-1,.,TRBV6-4,TRBD2,CASSEKRSGRHNEQFF,TGTGCCAGCAGTGAAAAAAGGAGCGGGAGGCACAATGAGCAGTTCTTC
TRBJ2-2,.,TRBV13,TRBD2,CASSLAPGSRRECPGELFF,TGTGCCAGCAGCTTAGCCCCAGGGTCCAGGCGGGAGTGTCCCGGGGAGCTGTTTTTT
TRBJ1-5,.,TRBV16,TRBD1,CASSHGQERAHSNQPQHF,TGTGCCAGCAGCCATGGACAGGAAAGGGCGCATAGCAATCAGCCCCAGCATTTT
TRBJ1-2,.,TRBV28,.,CASRLGPLEGVYGYTF,TGTGCCAGCAGGTTAGGGCCCCTAGAAGGGGTCTATGGCTACACCTTC
TRBJ2-3,.,TRBV6-1,TRBD1,CASIQQGPDTQYF,TGTGCCAGCATTCAACAGGGGCCAGATACGCAGTATTTT
TRBJ1-2,once,TRBV27,.,CASSSFRGQPGYTF,TGTGCCAGCAGTTCCTTTCGCGGACAGCCCGGCTACACCTTC
TRBJ1-4,.,TRBV6-1,TRBD1,CASSGRDSHEKLFF,TGTGCCAGCAGTGGCCGGGACAGCCATGAAAAACTGTTTTTT
TRBJ2-5,.,TRBV5-1,TRBD2,CASSWRLAPVEETQYF,TGCGCCAGCAGCTGGAGACTAGCACCGGTCGAAGAGACCCAGTACTTC
TRBJ1-4,.,TRBV18,.,CASSTTGRRIAASNEKLFF,TGTGCCAGCTCAACAACGGGACGTAGAATTGCGGCTTCTAATGAAAAACTGTTTTTT
TRBJ2-2,few,TRBV11-3,TRBD2,CASRLGGSSGELFF,TGTGCCAGCAGGTTAGGCGGGAGCTCCGGGGAGCTGTTTTTT
TRBJ2-5,.,TRBV5-6,.,CASSSPGRGEQETQYF,TGTGCCAGCAGCTCTCCCGGCAGGGGTGAGCAAGAGACCCAGTACTTC
TRBJ1-4,.,TRBV28,.,CASSLRQPIRRNEKLFF,TGTGCCAGCAGTTTAAGACAGCCCATCCGACGGAATGAAAAACTGTTTTTT
TRBJ1-1,.,TRBV19,.,CASSGRQGTEAFF,TGTGCCAGTAGTGGTCGGCAGGGGACTGAAGCTTTCTTT
TRBJ2-3,.,TRBV7-3,.,CASSPYPGTPSTDTQYF,TGTGCCAGCAGCCCTTACCCCGGGACACCTAGCACAGATACGCAGTATTTT
TRBJ2-5,.,TRBV27,.,CASSLSLVETQYF,TGTGCCAGCAGTTTATCACTCGTTGAGACCCAGTACTTC
TRBJ2-5,once,TRBV6-1,.,CASSLNLQETQYF,TGTGCCAGCAGTTTAAACCTCCAAGAGACCCAGTACTTC
TRBJ2-1,.,TRBV11-3,.,CASSLGGSEQFF,TGTGCCAGCAGCTTAGGGGGGAGCGAGCAGTTCTTC
TRBJ1-5,.,TRBV28,.,CASSFGGGGGGNQPQHF,TGTGCCAGCAGTTTTGGGGGAGGCGGGGGAGGCAATCAGCCCCAGCATTTT
TRBJ2-1,.,TRBV4-1,TRBD2,CASSQDMGLAGAEQFF,TGCGCCAGCAGCCAAGATATGGGACTAGCGGGAGCTGAGCAGTTCTTC
TRBJ1-1,.,TRBV7-2,.,CASSLGTGRGPYTEAFF,TGTGCCAGCAGCTTAGGAACCGGGCGGGGCCCATACACTGAAGCTTTCTTT
TRBJ1-2,.,TRBV10-3,TRBD1,CAISDPGQGSTNYGYTF,TGTGCCATCAGTGACCCCGGACAGGGTTCAACGAACTATGGCTACACCTTC
TRBJ1-5,.,TRBV15,TRBD1,CATSVDRSVQPQHF,TGTGCCACCAGCGTGGACAGGTCCGTTCAGCCCCAGCATTTT
TRBJ2-7,.,TRBV7-9,.,CASSLRPGVVEQYF,TGTGCCAGCAGCCTCCGTCCAGGGGTGGTGGAGCAGTACTTC
TRBJ2-1,.,TRBV6-5,TRBD2,CASSSLAGGGNEQFF,TGTGCCAGCAGTTCCCTAGCGGGAGGGGGGAATGAGCAGTTCTTC
TRBJ2-3,.,TRBV5-4,.,CASSQGGASDTQYF,TGTGCCAGCAGTCAGGGGGGGGCCTCAGATACGCAGTATTTT
TRBJ2-6,.,TRBV27,.,CASSFAAYGANVLTF,TGTGCCAGCAGTTTTGCGGCGTATGGGGCCAACGTCCTGACTTTC
TRBJ2-2,.,TRBV5-3,.,CARSSGADRYTGELFF,TGTGCCAGAAGCTCGGGGGCGGACAGGTACACCGGGGAGCTGTTTTTT
TRBJ1-3,.,TRBV6-6,.,CASSYPGLISGNTIYF,TGTGCCAGCAGTTACCCGGGACTGATCTCTGGAAACACCATATATTTT
TRBJ2-5,.,TRBV7-6,.,CASRPATALNGEATQYF,TGTGCCAGCAGGCCTGCGACAGCCCTAAATGGGGAAGCGACCCAGTACTTC
TRBJ2-4,.,TRBV5-1,TRBD1,CASSPDRDERSDIQYF,TGCGCCAGCAGCCCCGACAGGGACGAGAGATCGGACATTCAGTACTTC
TRBJ2-2,.,TRBV4-1,.,CASSQEKRLRTGELFF,TGCGCCAGCAGCCAAGAGAAGCGACTAAGAACCGGGGAGCTGTTTTTT
TRBJ2-1,.,TRBV5-1,TRBD2,CASSPNLAGVGIPKNEQFF,TGCGCCAGCAGCCCTAACCTAGCGGGAGTGGGTATACCCAAGAATGAGCAGTTCTTC
TRBJ2-1,.,TRBV4-1,.,CASSRQRGYNEQFF,TGCGCCAGCAGCCGCCAAAGAGGCTACAATGAGCAGTTCTTC
TRBJ1-5,.,TRBV15,.,CATSRAGVSNQPQHF,TGTGCCACCAGCAGAGCAGGGGTAAGCAATCAGCCCCAGCATTTT